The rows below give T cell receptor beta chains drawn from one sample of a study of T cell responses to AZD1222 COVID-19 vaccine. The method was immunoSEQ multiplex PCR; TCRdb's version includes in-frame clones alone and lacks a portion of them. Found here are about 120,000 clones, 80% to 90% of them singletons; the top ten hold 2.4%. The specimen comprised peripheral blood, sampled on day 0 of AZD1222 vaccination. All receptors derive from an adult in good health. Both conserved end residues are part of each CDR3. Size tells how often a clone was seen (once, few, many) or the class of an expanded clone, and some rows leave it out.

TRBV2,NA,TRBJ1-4,CASKGSTNEKLFF
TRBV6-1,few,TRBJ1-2,CASSDFGGTAKNYGYTF
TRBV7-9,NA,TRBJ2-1,CASSSGTSGYNEQFF
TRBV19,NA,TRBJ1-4,CASSLRDGTNEKLFF
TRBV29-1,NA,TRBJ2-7,CSVGDGHYEQYF
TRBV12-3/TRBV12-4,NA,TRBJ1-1,CASSPGQVSEAFF
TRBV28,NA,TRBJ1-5,CASRTGTLFDPQHF
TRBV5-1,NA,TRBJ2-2,CASSLVRSGELFF
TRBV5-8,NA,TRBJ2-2,CATSGLAGGFAGELFF
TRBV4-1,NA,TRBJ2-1,CASSQLTSGHNEQFF
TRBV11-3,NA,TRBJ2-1,CASSSRGGLAANEQFF
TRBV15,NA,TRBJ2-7,CATSRDRQTYEQYF
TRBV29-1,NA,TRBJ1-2,CSVGAGWGYTF
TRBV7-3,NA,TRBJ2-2,CASSLAGTHTGELFF
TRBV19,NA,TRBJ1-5,CASSIPQRGLPQHF
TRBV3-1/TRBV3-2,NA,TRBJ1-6,CASSLGQKNSPLHF
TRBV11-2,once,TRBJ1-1,CASSLRTEAFF
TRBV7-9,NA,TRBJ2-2,CASSATSGRADTGELFF
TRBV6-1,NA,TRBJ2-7,CASSEWASSEQYF
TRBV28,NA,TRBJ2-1,CASSLPNSGRPHNEQFF
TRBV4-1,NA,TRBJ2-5,CASSQGQGYGETQYF
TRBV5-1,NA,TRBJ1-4,CASSPGGINEKLFF
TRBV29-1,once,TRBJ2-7,CSVEDGGAGASSKQYF
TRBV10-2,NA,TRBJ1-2,CASSETPPYDYTF
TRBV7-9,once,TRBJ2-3,CASSSTGSPDF
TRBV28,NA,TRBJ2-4,CASSEGAKNIQYF
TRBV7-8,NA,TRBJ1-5,CASSLAGTGYQPQHF
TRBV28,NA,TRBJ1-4,CASSPPAGQLEKLFF
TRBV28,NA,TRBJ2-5,CASSYLRGEETQYF
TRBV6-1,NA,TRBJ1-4,CASSVSEGRSRGEKLFF
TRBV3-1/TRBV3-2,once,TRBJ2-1,CASSQYGTTPWAFF
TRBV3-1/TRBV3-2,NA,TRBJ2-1,CASSQETRLLNEQFF
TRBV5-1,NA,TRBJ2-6,CASSLDGASGANVLTF
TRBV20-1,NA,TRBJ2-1,CSASGWDEQFF
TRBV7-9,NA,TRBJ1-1,CASDRLDTEAFF
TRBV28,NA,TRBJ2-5,CASTAADRFQETQYF
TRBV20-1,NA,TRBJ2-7,CSARRSGAQYF
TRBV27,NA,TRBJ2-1,CASSLGERYLGNEQFF
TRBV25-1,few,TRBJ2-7,CASTGPGGSYEQYF
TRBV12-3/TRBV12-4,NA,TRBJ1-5,CASRQGPHQPQHF
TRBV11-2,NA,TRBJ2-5,CASSEGTSGTQETQYF
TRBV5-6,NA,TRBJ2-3,CASSISGRTGADTQYF
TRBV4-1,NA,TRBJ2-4,CASSQGEGPGAKNIQYF
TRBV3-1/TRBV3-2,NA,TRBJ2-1,CASSPPEGYNEQFF
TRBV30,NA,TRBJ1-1,CAWKIEDTEAFF
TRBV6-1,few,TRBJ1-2,CASSELDWSGGYTF
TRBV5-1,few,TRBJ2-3,CASSFGGGPDTQYF
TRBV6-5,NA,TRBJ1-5,CAHGAGGWQPQHF
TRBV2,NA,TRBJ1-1,CASIRGAEAFF
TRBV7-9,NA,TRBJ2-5,CASSLVLPRETQYF
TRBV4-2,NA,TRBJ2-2,CASSQERGTGELFF
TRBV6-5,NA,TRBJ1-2,CASQTGGGYGYTF
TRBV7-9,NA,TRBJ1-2,CASSLGDRGNYGYTF
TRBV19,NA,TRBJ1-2,CASSIAGSRANYGYTF
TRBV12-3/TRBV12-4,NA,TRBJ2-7,CASSLARKYF
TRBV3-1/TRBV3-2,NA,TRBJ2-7,CASSQATGADYEQYF
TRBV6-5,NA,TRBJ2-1,CASRSGPGANEQFF
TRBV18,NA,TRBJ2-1,CASSPSGKGYNEQFF
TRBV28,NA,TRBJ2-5,CASSRSGRDLGETQYF